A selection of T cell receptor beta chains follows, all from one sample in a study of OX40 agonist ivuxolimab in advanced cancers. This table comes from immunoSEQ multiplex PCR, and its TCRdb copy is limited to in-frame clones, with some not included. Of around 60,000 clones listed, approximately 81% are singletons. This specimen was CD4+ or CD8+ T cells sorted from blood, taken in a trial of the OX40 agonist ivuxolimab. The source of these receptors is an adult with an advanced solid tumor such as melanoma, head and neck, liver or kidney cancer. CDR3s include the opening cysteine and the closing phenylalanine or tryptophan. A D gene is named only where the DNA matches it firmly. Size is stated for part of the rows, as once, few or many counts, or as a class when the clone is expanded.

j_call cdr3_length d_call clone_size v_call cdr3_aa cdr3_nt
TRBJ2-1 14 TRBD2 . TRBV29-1 CSALRYAGGSEQFF TGCAGCGCTCTCAGGTACGCGGGAGGGTCGGAGCAGTTCTTC
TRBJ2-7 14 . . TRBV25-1 CASSPKDGGYEQYF TGTGCCAGCAGCCCGAAGGATGGAGGGTACGAGCAGTACTTC
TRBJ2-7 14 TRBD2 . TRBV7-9 CASSLGLASYEQYF TGTGCCAGCAGCCTCGGACTAGCAAGCTACGAGCAGTACTTC
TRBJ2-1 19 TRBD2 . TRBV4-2 CASSQEWGLSGRAGNEQFF TGTGCCAGCAGCCAAGAGTGGGGCCTTAGCGGGCGAGCGGGCAATGAGCAGTTCTTC
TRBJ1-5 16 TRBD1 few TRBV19 CASSYLGQGRNQPQHF TGTGCCAGTAGTTACCTGGGACAGGGGAGAAATCAGCCCCAGCATTTT
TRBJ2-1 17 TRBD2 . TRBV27 CASSLQTPGLAGVEQFF TGTGCCAGCAGTTTACAAACCCCAGGACTAGCGGGAGTTGAGCAGTTCTTC
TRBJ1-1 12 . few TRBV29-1 CSESDPIRGAFF TGCAGCGAAAGCGACCCCATCAGAGGCGCTTTCTTT
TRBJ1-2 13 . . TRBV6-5 CASSPPGARGYTF TGTGCCAGCAGTCCCCCCGGAGCTAGGGGCTACACCTTC
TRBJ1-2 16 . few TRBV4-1 CASSQDGGGDGYGYTF TGCGCCAGCAGCCAAGATGGCGGGGGCGATGGCTATGGCTACACCTTC
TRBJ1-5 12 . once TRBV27 CASKDGNQPQHF TGTGCCAGCAAAGACGGGAATCAGCCCCAGCATTTT
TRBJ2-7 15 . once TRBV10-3 CAIGGGETKTYEQYF TGTGCCATCGGGGGCGGAGAAACTAAAACCTACGAGCAGTACTTC
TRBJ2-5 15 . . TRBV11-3 CASSLGFGKQETQYF TGTGCCAGCAGCTTAGGATTCGGGAAGCAAGAGACCCAGTACTTC
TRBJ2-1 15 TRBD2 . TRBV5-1 CASRSLAVSYNEQFF TGCGCCAGCAGGAGCCTAGCGGTATCCTACAATGAGCAGTTCTTC
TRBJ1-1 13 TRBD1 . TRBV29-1 CSVAGQANTEAFF TGCAGCGTCGCGGGACAGGCGAACACTGAAGCTTTCTTT
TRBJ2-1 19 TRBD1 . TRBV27 CASSLGVSSDGTEGNEQFF TGTGCCAGCAGTTTAGGGGTATCCTCGGACGGGACAGAGGGGAATGAGCAGTTCTTC
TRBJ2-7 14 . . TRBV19 CASSISLGSAEQYF TGTGCCAGTAGTATATCGCTTGGGTCAGCCGAGCAGTACTTC
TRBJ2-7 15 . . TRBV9 CASSPSSIARYEQYF TGTGCCAGCAGCCCGAGCTCCATCGCCCGATACGAGCAGTACTTC
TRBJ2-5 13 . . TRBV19 CASSQGQGEAQYF TGTGCCAGTAGTCAGGGACAAGGAGAGGCCCAGTACTTC
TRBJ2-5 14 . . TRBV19 CASSMRSREETQYF TGTGCCAGTAGTATGAGGTCCAGGGAAGAGACCCAGTACTTC
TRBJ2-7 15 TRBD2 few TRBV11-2 CASSQGLAIAYEQYF TGTGCCAGCAGCCAGGGACTAGCGATCGCCTACGAGCAGTACTTC
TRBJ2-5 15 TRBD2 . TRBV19 CASSIEAGAGETQYF TGTGCCAGTAGTATAGAAGCGGGAGCTGGAGAGACCCAGTACTTC
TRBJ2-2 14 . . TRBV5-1 CASSSTIHTGELFF TGCGCCAGCAGCTCGACTATTCACACCGGGGAGCTGTTTTTT
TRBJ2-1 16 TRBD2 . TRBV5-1 CASSVRGGSSYNEQFF TGCGCCAGCAGCGTCCGAGGCGGGAGCTCCTACAATGAGCAGTTCTTC
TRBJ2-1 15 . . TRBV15 CATSPRAGPSNEQFF TGTGCCACCAGCCCCCGCGCAGGGCCAAGTAATGAGCAGTTCTTC
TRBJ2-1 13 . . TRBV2 CASSDGLTNEQFF TGTGCCAGCAGTGATGGTCTAACTAATGAGCAGTTCTTC
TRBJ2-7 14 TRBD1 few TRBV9 CASSVADRGSEQYF TGTGCCAGCAGCGTAGCGGACAGGGGTTCCGAGCAGTACTTC
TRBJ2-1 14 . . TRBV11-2 CASSLFIGSNEQFF TGTGCCAGCAGCTTGTTCATCGGTAGCAATGAGCAGTTCTTC
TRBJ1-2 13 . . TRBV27 CASSRTGRGGYTF TGTGCCAGCAGCCGCACAGGCCGCGGTGGCTACACCTTC
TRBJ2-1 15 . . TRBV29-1 CSVLRGGSSYNEQFF TGCAGCGTTCTCCGAGGCGGAAGCTCCTACAATGAGCAGTTCTTC
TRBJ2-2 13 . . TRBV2 CASSERFTGELFF TGTGCCAGCAGTGAAAGGTTTACCGGGGAGCTGTTTTTT
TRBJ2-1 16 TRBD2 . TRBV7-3 CASSPSTSAGINEQFF TGTGCCAGCAGCCCGTCGACTAGCGCCGGCATCAATGAGCAGTTCTTC
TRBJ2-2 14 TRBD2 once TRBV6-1 CASRLAGGGGELFF TGTGCCAGCAGACTAGCGGGAGGGGGCGGGGAGCTGTTTTTT